A single sample is the source of the 24 T cell receptor beta chains below, sequenced in a study of OX40 agonist ivuxolimab in advanced cancers. The table came from immunoSEQ multiplex PCR; TCRdb's copy has only in-frame clones and leaves some out. The sample records approximately 28,000 clones, 88% being singletons. This specimen was CD4+ or CD8+ T cells sorted from blood, taken in a trial of the OX40 agonist ivuxolimab. The receptor source for this set is an adult with an advanced solid tumor such as melanoma, head and neck, liver or kidney cancer.

The chain couples TRBV27 to TRBJ1-2; maybe TRBD1 (6 bases). The CDR3 length is 14 residues. Looked up from germline, CDR1 is MNHEY and CDR2 is SMNVEV (reference sequence). V shed 2 bases and J shed 6 bases, with 13 bases lying between them. CDR3 residues: CASSLGGGGNGYTF. The CDR3 region has the DNA TGTGCCAGCAGTTTAGGGGGCGGGGGGAATGGCTACACCTTC.

This clone occurred a few times. The CDR3 spells CASSSGTSGRAIAGELFF. DNA of the CDR3: TGTGCCAGCAGCTCTGGGACTAGCGGGAGGGCCATCGCCGGGGAGCTGTTTTTT. The chain combines TRBV7-9 with TRBJ2-2; 16 bases map to TRBD2. V shed 4 bases and J 6 bases; nucleotides not matched to a gene: 8. Germline V CDR1 and CDR2: SEHNR, FQNEAQ (reference sequence). This CDR3 spans 18 amino acids.

The V and J genes are TRBV19 and TRBJ2-1; possibly TRBD2 for D (5 bases). Germline V gene sequence: CDR1 LNHDA, CDR2 SQIVND (reference sequence). The CDR3 runs to 15 residues. V was shortened by 5 bases and J by 2 bases, with 13 bases between the two germline ends. DNA of the CDR3: TGTGCCAGTAGTTCGGACTGGGCAACCTACAATGAGCAGTTCTTC. Protein: CASSSDWATYNEQFF.

This chain uses TRBV28 with TRBJ2-1; maybe TRBD2 (5 bases). The germline V gene has CDR1 MDHEN and CDR2 SYDVKM. Trimming took 5 bases from V and 7 from J, leaving 15 bases between them. The CDR3 contains 14 residues. CDR3 DNA sequence: TGTGCCAGCAGTACCCCGAGGGCTATGAATGAGCAGTTCTTC. This gives the protein CASSTPRAMNEQFF.

The rearrangement uses TRBV5-1 and TRBJ2-1; 11 bases fit TRBD1. CDR3 length: 14 amino acids. J was trimmed by 4 bases and V by 4 bases; bases with no gene match: 1. CDR1 SGHRS and CDR2 YFSETQ come from the germline V gene. This CDR3 is CASSGTGGYNEQFF. CDR3 nucleotides: TGCGCCAGCAGCGGGACAGGGGGGTACAATGAGCAGTTCTTC.

The chain combines TRBV5-5 with TRBJ2-7; D is ambiguous. CDR3 length equals 14 residues. Trimming removed 0 bases at V and 0 bases at J, with 7 bases between. Germline values: CDR1 SGHKS, CDR2 YYEKEE (reference sequence). The CDR3 region is CASSLVQYSYEQYF. CDR3 nucleotides: TGTGCCAGCAGCTTGGTACAGTACTCCTACGAGCAGTACTTC.

The rearrangement uses TRBV5-6 and TRBJ2-1, with 7 bases lining up with TRBD2. Per the germline V gene, CDR1 is SGHDT and CDR2 is YYEEEE. This CDR3 is 14 amino acids long. V was clipped by 1 base and J by 8 bases; unmatched bases: 6. CDR3 nucleotides: TGTGCCAGCAGCTTGTGGACTAGTTTCTATGAGCAGTTCTTC. Encoded protein: CASSLWTSFYEQFF.

The chain couples TRBV7-9 to TRBJ1-1; D perhaps matches TRBD1 (5 bases). Per germline, CDR1 SEHNR and CDR2 FQNEAQ (reference sequence). Trimming stripped 4 bases from V and 10 bases from J, with 19 bases between. The CDR3 length is 14 residues. The CDR3 reads CASSSTDRGVGAFF. DNA of the CDR3: TGTGCCAGCAGCTCGACCGACCGGGGGGTTGGAGCTTTCTTT.

V usage is TRBV6-1 and J usage is TRBJ2-1; no definite D call. This CDR3 comprises 13 residues. V was trimmed by 8 bases and J by 7 bases, leaving 15 bases between them. CDR1 is MNHNS, CDR2 SASEGT, per germline. CDR3 sequence: CASSGSLKNEQFF. In nucleotides, the CDR3 is TGTGCCAGCTCCGGGTCTTTGAAAAATGAGCAGTTCTTC.

The chain recombines TRBV6-5 with TRBJ2-1; D not resolved. CDR1 is MNHEY and CDR2 is SVGAGI in the germline V gene. V lost 3 bases to trimming and J lost 10 bases, with 10 bases between them. The CDR3 contains 12 residues. Written as DNA, the CDR3 is TGTGCCAGCAGTTATTCCGCCTGGGAGCAGTTCTTC. Translating gives CASSYSAWEQFF.

In its sample, this clone was seen once. This rearrangement joins TRBV2 to TRBJ2-5, with 11 bases fitting TRBD2. Unmatched junction bases numbered 16, after V lost 4 bases and J lost 3 bases. CDR1 and CDR2 from the germline V gene are SNHLY and FYNNEI. CDR3 length: 19 residues. The CDR3 region is CASSVAPPSGRFAKETQYF. The CDR3 coding sequence is TGTGCCAGCAGTGTGGCCCCACCTAGCGGGAGGTTCGCAAAAGAGACCCAGTACTTC.

V and J are TRBV9 and TRBJ2-7; possible D gene TRBD2, 7 bases. V was cut by 7 bases and J by 10 bases, with 12 bases left in between. The CDR3 has 10 residues. The germline gives CDR1 SGDLS, CDR2 YYNGEE. The chain's CDR3 is CASGGAEQYF. CDR3 sequence (DNA): TGTGCCAGCGGGGGGGCGGAACAGTACTTC.

This chain joins TRBV6-1 and TRBJ2-2, with D possibly being TRBD1 (8 bases). The germline CDR1 and CDR2 sequences are MNHNS and SASEGT. The CDR3 length is 15 residues. Trimming removed 4 bases at V and 3 bases at J, with 12 bases between. CDR3 DNA: TGTGCCAGCAGTGTTACAGGGGGGGACACCGGGGAGCTGTTTTTT. It is translated as CASSVTGGDTGELFF.

V and J are TRBV29-1 and TRBJ1-5; D is unclear. Germline CDR1 is SQVTM and CDR2 is ANQGSEA. V was pared by 8 bases and J by 9 bases, with 8 bases between. The CDR3 has 9 residues. CDR3 bases: TGCAGCCCCCGGAGGCCCCAGCATTTT. Translated: CSPRRPQHF. The full variable domain, rest sourced from reference TRBV29-1 and TRBJ1-5, is SAVISQKPSRDICQRGTSLTIQCQVDSQVTMMFWYRQQPGQSLTLIATANQGSEATYESGFVIDKFPISRPNLTFSTLTVSNMSPEDSSIYLCSPRRPQHFGDGTRLSIL.

J is TRBJ2-7 and V is TRBV7-9; 11 nucleotides agree with TRBD2. In germline, CDR1 is SEHNR, CDR2 FQNEAQ (reference sequence). The CDR3 loop spans 16 amino acids. With 1 base clipped from V and 5 bases from J, the junction kept 7 bases outside the gene matches. The CDR3 region has the DNA TGTGCCAGCAGCTTAGTTCCGGGACTAGCGGACAACGAGCAGTACTTC. Encoded protein: CASSLVPGLADNEQYF.

The genes are TRBV9 and TRBJ2-5; D may be TRBD2 (6 bases). Trimming shortened V by 3 bases and J by 2 bases, and 20 bases separated the two germline ends. Germline V gives CDR1 SGDLS, CDR2 YYNGEE. CDR3 length: 17 amino acids. For the CDR3, the DNA is TGTGCCAGCAGCGCCTATGACGGGAGACAAAGTCAAGAGACCCAGTACTTC. Protein: CASSAYDGRQSQETQYF.

This rearrangement joins TRBV5-1 to TRBJ1-2; TRBD1 matches at 7 bases. With V trimmed by 2 bases and J by 1 base, 8 bases remained unmatched. Germline V gene data show CDR1 as SGHRS and CDR2 as YFSETQ. This CDR3 contains 16 residues. The CDR3 DNA reads TGCGCCAGCAGCTTTAGGGGGCTCGAAATTAACTATGGCTACACCTTC. Its protein is CASSFRGLEINYGYTF.

The chain has TRBV9 and TRBJ1-2; the D is unclear. CDR3 length equals 10 residues. V was clipped by 7 bases and J by 4 bases, with 5 bases between them. In germline, CDR1 is SGDLS, CDR2 YYNGEE. The CDR3 bases are TGTGCCAGCGGGAGCTATGGCTACACCTTC. Protein product: CASGSYGYTF.

About this clone itself: One end of the junction varies from germline; a read error may be responsible. V usage is TRBV6-6 and J usage is TRBJ2-5; 9 bases are shared with TRBD2. Germline lookup yields CDR1 MNHNY and CDR2 SVGAGI (reference sequence). The CDR3 runs 14 residues. The CDR3 sequence is CASSYTPLAGPPDF. CDR3 coding DNA: TGTGCCAGCAGTTACACTCCCCTAGCGGGGCCTCCCGACTTC.

This CDR3 reads CASSYSSSYGYTF. The CDR3 DNA reads TGTGCCAGCAGTTACTCGTCTAGCTATGGCTACACCTTC. The V gene is TRBV6-5, the J gene TRBJ1-2, with no clear D. The length of the CDR3 is 13 residues. V lost 0 bases, J lost 4 bases, and 6 bases lay in between. Germline V lookup: CDR1 MNHEY, CDR2 SVGAGI.

The chain recombines TRBV28 with TRBJ1-1; D is ambiguous. CDR3 length equals 12 residues. The germline CDR1 and CDR2 sequences are MDHEN and SYDVKM. V lost 7 bases and J lost 0, with 6 bases in between. The CDR3 sequence: CASTWMNTEAFF. The CDR3 DNA reads as TGTGCCAGCACTTGGATGAACACTGAAGCTTTCTTT.

This CDR3 reads CASSVGLRQGGTNTEAFF. Written as DNA, the CDR3 is TGTGCCAGCAGCGTAGGCCTAAGACAGGGCGGTACGAACACTGAAGCTTTCTTT. This chain links TRBV9 with TRBJ1-1, with 7 bases lining up with TRBD1. V shed 0 bases, J shed 1 base, and the junction held 12 bases outside the gene matches. CDR1 is SGDLS, CDR2 YYNGEE, per germline. This CDR3 has 18 residues.

As for this clone: An end of the junction does not agree with germline; a read error may underlie this. V is TRBV28 and J is TRBJ1-2; TRBD1 might be the D (5 bases). The V gene's germline CDR1 is MDHEN and CDR2 SYDVKM. CDR3 length: 14 residues. CDR3 DNA: TGTGCCGGCAGTTTAGAAGGGGTCGGATATGGCTACACCTTC. Translated: CAGSLEGVGYGYTF.

The CDR3 loop is CASSEGTGDYNEQFF. DNA of the CDR3: TGTGCCAGCAGTGAGGGGACAGGGGACTACAATGAGCAGTTCTTC. V usage is TRBV25-1 and J usage is TRBJ2-1, with 10 bases aligning to TRBD1. This CDR3 is 15 amino acids long. The J segment lost 3 bases and the V segment lost 3 bases, leaving 2 bases of the junction unmatched. Germline CDR1 is MGHDK and CDR2 is SYGVNS.